This is a list of T cell receptor beta chains from one sample in a study of blood T cell repertoires in COVID-19. Clones were read by immunoSEQ multiplex PCR, and TCRdb kept only the in-frame ones, dropping some. The sample comprises around 130,000 clones, approximately 71% of which are singletons, and roughly 8.6% rests with the top ten. Sequenced input: peripheral blood. These receptors all come from a human donor in a cohort sampled during active COVID-19. Each CDR3 is given with its conserved first and last residue. Each record gives: D gene, J gene, V gene, clone size, CDR3 DNA, CDR3 protein. The D gene is left open where the match is weak. Some rows mark clone size as missing; the rest say once, few, many or name a class of expanded clone.

>TRBD2|TRBJ2-7|TRBV18|.
TGTGCCAGCTCCTCGGGGCTAGCGGGAGGCCCCCTCCACGAGCAGTACTTC
CASSSGLAGGPLHEQYF
>TRBD2|TRBJ2-7|TRBV7-9|once
TGTGCCAGCAGCTTAAGTAGCGGGGGGCCTCCGAGCTACGAGCAGTACTTC
CASSLSSGGPPSYEQYF
>.|TRBJ2-7|TRBV27|.
TGTGCCAGCAGTTTATCAGCCGGGGGCTACGAGCAGTACTTC
CASSLSAGGYEQYF
>.|TRBJ2-7|TRBV11-1|.
TGTGCCAGCAGCTTAGGGGCTTATGACTACGAGCAGTACTTC
CASSLGAYDYEQYF
>.|TRBJ1-4|TRBV7-9|.
TGTGCCAGCAGCCCAGCCTCGGGACATGGCGATGAAAAACTGTTTTTT
CASSPASGHGDEKLFF
>TRBD2|TRBJ2-7|TRBV27|.
TGTGCCAGCAGTTTACCCGGGAGGGCCCACGAGCAGTACTTC
CASSLPGRAHEQYF
>TRBD1|TRBJ1-2|TRBV27|.
TGTGCCAGCAGTTTATCCGGCAGGACAGGGCCCTATGGCTACACCTTC
CASSLSGRTGPYGYTF
>.|TRBJ2-7|TRBV7-9|.
TGTGCCAGCAGCTTAACGAGCTCCTACGAGCAGTACTTC
CASSLTSSYEQYF
>TRBD2|TRBJ2-1|TRBV29-1|.
TGCAGCGTGCACACCGGGACTAGCGGGAGAGGTGAGCAGTTCTTC
CSVHTGTSGRGEQFF
>TRBD2|TRBJ2-5|TRBV5-1|.
TGCGCCAGCAGCCAATGGACTAGCGGAGGCCAAGAGACCCAGTACTTC
CASSQWTSGGQETQYF
>TRBD1|TRBJ1-2|TRBV5-8|.
TGTGCCAGCAGCGCCGCAGGGGGCTATAATGGCTACACCTTC
CASSAAGGYNGYTF
>TRBD2|TRBJ2-3|TRBV5-1|.
TGCGCCAGCAGTTCCCTGACTAGCGCCTACACAGATACGCAGTATTTT
CASSSLTSAYTDTQYF
>.|TRBJ2-7|TRBV24-1|.
TGTGCCACCAGTGATAGGGAGCGCCCGTACTACGAGCAGTACTTC
CATSDRERPYYEQYF
>TRBD1|TRBJ1-5|TRBV5-1|.
TGCGCCAGCAGGGAGGGGACAGGGGCCGGTCAGCCCCAGCATTTT
CASREGTGAGQPQHF
>TRBD1|TRBJ1-3|TRBV5-1|.
TGCGCCAGCAGCTTGGGGGCAGGGGGTTATGGAAACACCATATATTTT
CASSLGAGGYGNTIYF
>TRBD1|TRBJ2-7|TRBV7-9|.
TGTGCCAGCAGCTTAGTGGGACAGGGGGCCCACGAGCAGTACTTC
CASSLVGQGAHEQYF